This T cell receptor beta chain was profiled in a study of cytomegalovirus exposure and HLA in healthy donors. A word on this clone: A read error may produce the germline difference seen at one junction end.

The PCR employed 60 Vbeta primers together with 13 Jbeta primers. The method was immunoSEQ multiplex PCR; TCRdb's version includes in-frame clones alone and lacks a portion of them. Counted here are about 120,000 clones, less than 65% occurring once; the ten biggest clones make up more than 8%. This TCR was recovered from a man aged 35-49 years in good health and CMV-seropositive. The material sequenced was PBMCs.

CDR3 in DNA: TGCAACGTTGAAGATGCGGGACAGGGGGGGTACGAGCAGTACTTC. Translation gives CNVEDAGQGGYEQYF. The chain employs TRBV29-1 and TRBJ2-7; 11 nucleotides line up with TRBD1. CDR1 and CDR2 from the germline V gene are SQVTM and ANQGSEA. The CDR3 consists of 15 residues.